The T cell receptor (beta chain) described here comes from a study of T cell responses to AZD1222 COVID-19 vaccine. Overall study findings and caveats: The number of AZD1222 recipients seropositive at baseline was only 6 or 7. The reported proportion of spike-specific TCRs targeting unmutated variant regions was nearly half.

A word on this clone: What it binds is not known.

CDR1 is SNHLY, CDR2 FYNNEI, per germline. V dropped 9 bases and J dropped 4 bases, with 19 bases sitting between them. The CDR3 covers 15 residues. Profiled with immunoSEQ multiplex PCR; TCRdb holds only in-frame clones, not every one. The sample lists 130,000 or so clones, less than 95% occurring once. This TCR was sampled from an adult in good health. The V gene is TRBV2, the J gene TRBJ1-5, with D perhaps TRBD1 (5 bases). Specimen: peripheral blood, collected on day 0 of AZD1222 vaccination. The CDR3 sequence: CASAPLGTSNQPQHF. Written as DNA, the CDR3 is TGTGCCAGTGCACCTCTCGGGACTTCAAATCAGCCCCAGCATTTT.